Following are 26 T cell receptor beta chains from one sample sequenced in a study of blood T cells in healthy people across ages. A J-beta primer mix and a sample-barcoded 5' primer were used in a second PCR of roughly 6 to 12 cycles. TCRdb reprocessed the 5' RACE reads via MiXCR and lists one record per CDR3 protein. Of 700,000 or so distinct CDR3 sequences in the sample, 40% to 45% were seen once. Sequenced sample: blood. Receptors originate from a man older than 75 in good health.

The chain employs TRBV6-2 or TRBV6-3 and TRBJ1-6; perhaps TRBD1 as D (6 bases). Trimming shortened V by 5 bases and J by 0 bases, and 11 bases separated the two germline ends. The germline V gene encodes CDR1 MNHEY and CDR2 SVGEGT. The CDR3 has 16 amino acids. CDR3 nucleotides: TGTGCCAGCAGTACCGGACAGCTCTCCTATAATTCACCCCTCCACTTT. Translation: CASSTGQLSYNSPLHF.

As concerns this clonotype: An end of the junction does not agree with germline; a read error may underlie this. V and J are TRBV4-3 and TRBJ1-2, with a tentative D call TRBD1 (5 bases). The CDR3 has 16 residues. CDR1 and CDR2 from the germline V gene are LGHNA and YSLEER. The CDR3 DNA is TGCACCAGCAGCCAAGGGCGGACACCGGGCACCTATGGCTACACCTTC. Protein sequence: CTSSQGRTPGTYGYTF.

CDR3 loop: CASSQGQSPNQPQHF. The CDR3 region has the DNA TGCGCCAGCAGCCAAGGACAGAGCCCTAATCAGCCCCAGCATTTT. V is TRBV4-1 and J is TRBJ1-5, with D maybe TRBD1 (5 bases). V shed 1 base and J shed 4 bases, with 11 bases lying between them. CDR3 length equals 15 residues. Germline values: CDR1 MGHRA, CDR2 YSYEKL.

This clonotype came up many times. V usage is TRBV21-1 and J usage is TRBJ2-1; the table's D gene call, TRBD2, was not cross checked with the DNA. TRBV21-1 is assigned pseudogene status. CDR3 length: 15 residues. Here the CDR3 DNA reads TGTGCCAGCAGCACTGCGCTAGCGGCATTAGATGAGCAGTTCTTC. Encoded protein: CASSTALAALDEQFF.

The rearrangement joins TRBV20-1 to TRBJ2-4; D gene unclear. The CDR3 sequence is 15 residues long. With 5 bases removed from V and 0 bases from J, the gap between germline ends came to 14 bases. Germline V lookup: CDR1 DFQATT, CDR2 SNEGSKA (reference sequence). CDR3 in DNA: TGCAGTGCTCCCCAACGCGATCTAGCCAAAAACATTCAGTACTTC. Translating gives CSAPQRDLAKNIQYF.

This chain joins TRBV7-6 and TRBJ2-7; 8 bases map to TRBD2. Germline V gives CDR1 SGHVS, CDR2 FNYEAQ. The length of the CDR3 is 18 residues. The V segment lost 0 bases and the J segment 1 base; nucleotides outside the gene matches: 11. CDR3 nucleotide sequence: TGTGCCAGCAGCTTAGCGGCTGCGGGAGGATATTCTTCCTACGAGCAGTACTTC. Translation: CASSLAAAGGYSSYEQYF.

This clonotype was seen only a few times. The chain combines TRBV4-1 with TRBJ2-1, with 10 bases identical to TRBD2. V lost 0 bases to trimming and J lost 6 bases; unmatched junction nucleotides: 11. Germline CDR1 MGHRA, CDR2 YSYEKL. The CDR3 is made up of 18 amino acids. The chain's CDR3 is CASSQESSAGGLGNEQFF. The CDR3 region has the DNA TGCGCCAGCAGCCAAGAATCGTCAGCGGGAGGGCTCGGCAATGAGCAGTTCTTC.

CDR3 nucleotides: TGCAGTGCTAGTGACGGGACCTCAGGCACAGATACGCAGTATTTT. Amino acid sequence: CSASDGTSGTDTQYF. The rearrangement joins TRBV20-1 to TRBJ2-3; D is tentatively TRBD1 or TRBD2 (5 bases each). The ends were cut back, 3 bases at V and 1 base at J, with 14 bases in the middle. The CDR3 is 15 amino acids. CDR1 is DFQATT, CDR2 SNEGSKA, per germline (reference sequence).

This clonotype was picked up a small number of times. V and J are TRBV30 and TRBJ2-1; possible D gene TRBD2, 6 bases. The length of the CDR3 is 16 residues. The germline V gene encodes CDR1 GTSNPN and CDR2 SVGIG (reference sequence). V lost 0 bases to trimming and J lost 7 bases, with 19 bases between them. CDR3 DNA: TGTGCCTGGAGTGTACGGGGGACTCCGGGCTTTAATGAGCAGTTCTTC. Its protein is CAWSVRGTPGFNEQFF.

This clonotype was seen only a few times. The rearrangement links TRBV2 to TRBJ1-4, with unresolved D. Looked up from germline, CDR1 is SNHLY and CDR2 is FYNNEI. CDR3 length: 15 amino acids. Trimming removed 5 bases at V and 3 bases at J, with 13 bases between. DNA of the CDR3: TGTGCCAGCAGTAGCGAGGATCTCCCTAATGAAAAACTGTTTTTT. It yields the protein CASSSEDLPNEKLFF.

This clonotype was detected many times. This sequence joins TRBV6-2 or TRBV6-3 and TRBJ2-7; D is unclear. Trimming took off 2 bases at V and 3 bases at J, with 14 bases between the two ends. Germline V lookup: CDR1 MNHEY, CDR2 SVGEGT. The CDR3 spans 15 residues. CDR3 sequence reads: CASSYGSTRIYEQYF. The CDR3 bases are TGTGCCAGCAGTTACGGGTCGACGAGAATCTACGAGCAGTACTTC.

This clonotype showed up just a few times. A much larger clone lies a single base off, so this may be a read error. CDR3 nucleotide sequence: TGCAGTGCTCCCGGGCCAGGGGGCAATCAGCCCCAGCATTTT. As protein: CSAPGPGGNQPQHF. The V call is TRBV20-1, the J call TRBJ1-5, with D possibly matching TRBD1 (6 bases). V lost 5 bases to trimming and J lost 2 bases, with 13 bases between them. This CDR3 region has 14 residues. Germline V gene data show CDR1 as DFQATT and CDR2 as SNEGSKA (reference sequence).

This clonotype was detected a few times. Written as DNA, the CDR3 is TGCGCCAGCAGCTTGGCGACCGGGACAGGGAGCCACGAGCAGTACTTC. As protein: CASSLATGTGSHEQYF. This rearrangement joins TRBV5-1 to TRBJ2-7, with TRBD1 matching over 9 bases. The CDR3 extends over 16 amino acids. Germline V CDR1 and CDR2: SGHRS, YFSETQ. The V gene end was trimmed by 0 bases and the J gene end by 5 bases; junction bases not matched to a gene: 9.

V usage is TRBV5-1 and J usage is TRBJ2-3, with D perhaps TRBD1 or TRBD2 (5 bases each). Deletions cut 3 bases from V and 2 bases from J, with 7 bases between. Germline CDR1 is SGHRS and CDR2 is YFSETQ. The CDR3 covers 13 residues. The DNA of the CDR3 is TGCGCCAGCAGCTCCGGGGCCACAGATACGCAGTATTTT. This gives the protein CASSSGATDTQYF.

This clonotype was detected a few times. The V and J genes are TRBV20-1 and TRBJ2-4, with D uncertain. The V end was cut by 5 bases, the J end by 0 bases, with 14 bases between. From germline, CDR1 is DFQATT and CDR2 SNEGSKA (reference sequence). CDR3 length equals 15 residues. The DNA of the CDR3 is TGCAGTGCTGTAGCCGGTGGACGAGCCAAAAACATTCAGTACTTC. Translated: CSAVAGGRAKNIQYF.

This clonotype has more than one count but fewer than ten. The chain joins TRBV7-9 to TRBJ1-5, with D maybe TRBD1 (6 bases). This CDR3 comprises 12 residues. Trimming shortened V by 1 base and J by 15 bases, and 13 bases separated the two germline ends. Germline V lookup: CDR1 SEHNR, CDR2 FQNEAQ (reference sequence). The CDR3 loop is CASSLDTGPPHF. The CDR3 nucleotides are TGTGCCAGCAGCTTAGACACAGGGCCGCCGCATTTT. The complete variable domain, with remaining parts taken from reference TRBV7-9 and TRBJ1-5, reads DTGVSQNPRHKITKRGQNVTFRCDPISEHNRLYWYRQTLGQGPEFLTYFQNEAQLEKSRLLSDRFSAERPKGSFSTLEIQRTEQGDSAMYLCASSLDTGPPHFGDGTRLSIL.

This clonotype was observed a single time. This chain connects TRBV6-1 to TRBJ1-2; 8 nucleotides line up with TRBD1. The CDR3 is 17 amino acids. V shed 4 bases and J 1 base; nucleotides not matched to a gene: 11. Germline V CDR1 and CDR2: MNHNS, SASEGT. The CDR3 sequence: CASSVQDRVFSNYGYTF. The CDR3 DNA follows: TGTGCCAGCAGTGTCCAGGACAGGGTATTCAGTAACTATGGCTACACCTTC.

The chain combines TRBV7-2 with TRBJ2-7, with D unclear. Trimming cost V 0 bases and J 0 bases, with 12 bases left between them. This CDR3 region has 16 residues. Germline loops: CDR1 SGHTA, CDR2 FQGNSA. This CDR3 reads CASSLARQKSSYEQYF. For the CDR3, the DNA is TGTGCCAGCAGCTTAGCGCGTCAGAAAAGCTCCTACGAGCAGTACTTC.

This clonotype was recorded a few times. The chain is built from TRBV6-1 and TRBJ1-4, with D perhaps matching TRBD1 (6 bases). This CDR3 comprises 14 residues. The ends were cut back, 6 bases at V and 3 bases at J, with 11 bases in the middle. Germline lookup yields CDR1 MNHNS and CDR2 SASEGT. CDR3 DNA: TGTGCCAGCAGGGGCCCAGGGGCTAATGAAAAACTGTTTTTT. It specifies CASRGPGANEKLFF.

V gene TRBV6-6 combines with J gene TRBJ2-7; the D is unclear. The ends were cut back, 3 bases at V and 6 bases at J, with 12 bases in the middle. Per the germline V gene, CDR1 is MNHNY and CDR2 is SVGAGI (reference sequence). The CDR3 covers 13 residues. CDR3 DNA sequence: TGTGCCAGCAGTTATCCCGAGGAGCCCGAGCAGTACTTC. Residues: CASSYPEEPEQYF.

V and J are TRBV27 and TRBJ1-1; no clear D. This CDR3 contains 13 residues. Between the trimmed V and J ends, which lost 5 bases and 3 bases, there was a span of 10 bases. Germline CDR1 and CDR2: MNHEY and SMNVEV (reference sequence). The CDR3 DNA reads TGTGCCAGCAGTGTACTTGCGGACACTGAAGCTTTCTTT. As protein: CASSVLADTEAFF.

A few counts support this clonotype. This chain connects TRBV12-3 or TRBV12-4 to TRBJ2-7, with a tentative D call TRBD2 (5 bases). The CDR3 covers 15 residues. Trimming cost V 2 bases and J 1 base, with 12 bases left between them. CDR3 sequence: CASSLSGRQSYEQYF. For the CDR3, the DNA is TGTGCCAGCAGTTTAAGCGGACGGCAATCCTACGAGCAGTACTTC.

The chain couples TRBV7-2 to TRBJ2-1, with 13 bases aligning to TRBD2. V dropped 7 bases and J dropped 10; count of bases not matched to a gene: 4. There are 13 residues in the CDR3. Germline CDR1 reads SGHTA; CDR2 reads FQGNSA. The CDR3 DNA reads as TGTGCCAGCACACCGGGACTAGCGGGGGAGCAGTTCTTC. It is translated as CASTPGLAGEQFF.

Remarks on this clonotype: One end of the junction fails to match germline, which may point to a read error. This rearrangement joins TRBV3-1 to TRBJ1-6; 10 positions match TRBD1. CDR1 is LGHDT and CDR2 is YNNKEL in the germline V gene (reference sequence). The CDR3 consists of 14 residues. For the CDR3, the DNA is TGTGCCGGCAGCCAAGGGACAGGGGAATCACCCCTCCACTTT. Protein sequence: CAGSQGTGESPLHF.

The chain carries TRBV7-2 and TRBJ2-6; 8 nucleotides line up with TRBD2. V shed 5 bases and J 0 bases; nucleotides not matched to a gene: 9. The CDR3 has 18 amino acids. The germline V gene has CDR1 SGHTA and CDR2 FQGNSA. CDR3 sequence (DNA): TGTGCCAGCAGCGGCCAACTAGCGGAGAGCTCTGGGGCCAACGTCCTGACTTTC. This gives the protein CASSGQLAESSGANVLTF.

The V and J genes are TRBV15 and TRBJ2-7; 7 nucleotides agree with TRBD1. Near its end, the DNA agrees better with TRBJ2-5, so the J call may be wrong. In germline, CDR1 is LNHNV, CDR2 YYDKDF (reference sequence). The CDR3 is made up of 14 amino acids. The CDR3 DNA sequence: TGTGCCACCAGCAGAAGACAGGGTATTTGGACCCAGTACTTC. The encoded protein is CATSRRQGIWTQYF.